The clone carrying this T cell receptor (beta chain) was counted between two and nine times. Antigen unknown. This entry is derived from a study of T-cell reconstitution after alpha-beta-depleted transplantation in children. Library preparation (for TCRbeta) was performed with unique molecular identifiers. In TCRdb, the PCR reads were re-called with MiXCR into one record per CDR3 protein. In the table there are approximately 800,000 distinct CDR3 sequences, roughly 15% of which are singletons. Whole-study findings and limits: Several hundred expanded graft clones reportedly were the source of alpha-beta T cells about two months after transplant. Day-60 TCRbeta diversity that was high in some patients was derived from surviving recipient T cells and thymic progenitors. A year post-transplant, T-cell counts and diversity derived mostly from newly produced T cells.

V lost 6 bases and J lost 8; bases outside the gene matches: 14. CDR1 is WSHSY and CDR2 is SAAADI in the germline V gene. This CDR3 is built from 15 residues. The source material was PBMCs, mostly from graft donor cells, sampled 360 days after TCRalphabeta/CD19-depleted stem cell transplant. J is TRBJ2-7 and V is TRBV10-2; 9 bases are a match to TRBD2. The source of this sequence is a male patient younger than 18 who had a stem cell transplant for acute lymphoblastic leukemia, so the T cells may come from the graft donor. DNA for the CDR3: TGCGCCAGCAGAGACCTAGCGGGGCTTTTGAGGAAGCAGTACTTC. This codes for CASRDLAGLLRKQYF.